The 17 T cell receptor beta chains given below trace back to one sample, sequenced in a study of shared clonotypes between healthy human individuals. The method was immunoSEQ multiplex PCR; TCRdb's version includes in-frame clones alone and lacks a portion of them. Among about 380,000 clones listed, about 96% were seen once. Sequencing input: memory CD8+ T cells sorted from blood. The sample's subset: CD45RO+ cells pooled with CCR7-negative TemRA cells. The receptor source for this set is a man aged 30 to 39 in good health.

The V and J genes are TRBV30 and TRBJ2-7, with unresolved D. The V end lost 0 bases, the J end lost 0 bases, and 9 bases lay between the germline ends. The CDR3 has 14 residues. Germline CDR1 reads GTSNPN; CDR2 reads SVGIG (reference sequence). CDR3: CAWSVTLSSYEQYF. The CDR3 nucleotides are TGTGCCTGGAGTGTGACTCTTTCCTCCTACGAGCAGTACTTC. Full variable domain (missing parts from reference TRBV30 and TRBJ2-7): SQTIHQWPATLVQPVGSPLSLECTVEGTSNPNLYWYRQAAGRGLQLLFYSVGIGQISSEVPQNLSASRPQDRQFILSSKKLLLSDSGFYLCAWSVTLSSYEQYFGPGTRLTVT.

The chain employs TRBV19 and TRBJ2-6, with TRBD1 matching over 8 bases. In germline, CDR1 is LNHDA, CDR2 SQIVND (reference sequence). V was pared by 4 bases and J by 4 bases, with 3 bases of the junction left unmatched. CDR3 size: 15 residues. CDR3 nucleotides: TGTGCCAGTAGTAAGGACAGGGCCGGGGCCAACGTCCTGACTTTC. It codes for CASSKDRAGANVLTF.

V and J are TRBV28 and TRBJ2-7; D gene unclear. The germline CDR1 and CDR2 sequences are MDHEN and SYDVKM. Trimming left V 6 bases short and J 2 bases short, with 17 bases between. The CDR3 has 15 amino acids. The CDR3 protein is CASSRGSGRAYEQYF. CDR3 DNA: TGTGCCAGCAGCCGAGGTTCAGGTAGGGCCTACGAGCAGTACTTC.

Comments on this clone: Other DNA sequences in this specimen translate into the identical CDR3. The CDR3 reads CASSPGTGYEQYF. The CDR3 DNA is TGTGCCAGCAGTCCTGGGACAGGGTACGAGCAGTACTTC. The chain combines TRBV27 with TRBJ2-7, with 9 positions matching TRBD1. V shed 5 bases, J shed 4 bases, and the junction held 3 bases outside the gene matches. Germline-derived CDR1 and CDR2 are MNHEY and SMNVEV (reference sequence). The CDR3 length is 13 residues.

V gene TRBV5-1 combines with J gene TRBJ2-6; D ambiguous. CDR1 and CDR2 (germline): SGHRS, YFSETQ. This CDR3 has 14 amino acids. Between the trimmed V and J ends, which lost 3 bases and 0 bases, there was a span of 4 bases. The CDR3 region is CASSSSSGANVLTF. The CDR3, as DNA: TGCGCCAGCAGCTCCTCCTCTGGGGCCAACGTCCTGACTTTC.

V gene TRBV21-1 combines with J gene TRBJ2-2; the table gives TRBD2 as D, unverified against the DNA. TRBV21-1 is labeled a pseudogene. The CDR3 consists of 16 residues. In DNA form, the CDR3 reads TGTGCCAGCAGCACAACACTAGCGGGGGACACCGGGGAGCTGTTTTTT. Protein: CASSTTLAGDTGELFF.

The chain has TRBV7-6 and TRBJ1-5; maybe TRBD1 (6 bases). This CDR3 is built from 19 residues. Germline-derived CDR1 and CDR2 are SGHVS and FNYEAQ. The V gene lost 2 bases and the J gene lost 0 bases, with 20 bases spanning the gap. Here the CDR3 DNA reads TGTGCCAGCAGCTTAAGTAGGGGTCAGGGGTTTTATAGCAATCAGCCCCAGCATTTT. It encodes CASSLSRGQGFYSNQPQHF.

This chain links TRBV19 with TRBJ2-7, with D maybe TRBD1 (6 bases). Per the germline V gene, CDR1 is LNHDA and CDR2 is SQIVND (reference sequence). The CDR3 has 15 residues. With 5 bases removed from V and 4 bases from J, the gap between germline ends came to 18 bases. CDR3 bases: TGTGCCAGTAGTCCATATGGGGGACATGGGTACGAGCAGTACTTC. This encodes CASSPYGGHGYEQYF.

The chain recombines TRBV19 with TRBJ2-3; D tentatively fits TRBD1 or TRBD2 (5 bases each). The CDR3 is 16 residues long. CDR1 is LNHDA and CDR2 is SQIVND in the germline V gene (reference sequence). Trimming cost V 3 bases and J 0 bases, with 13 bases left between them. CDR3 sequence: CASSIGTSPSTDTQYF. Here the CDR3 DNA reads TGTGCCAGTAGTATCGGGACCTCCCCTAGCACAGATACGCAGTATTTT.

CDR3 in DNA: TGTGCCAGCAGCCAAGGTAGCAGGGGGGTCGAGCAGTACTTC. Encoded protein: CASSQGSRGVEQYF. The chain combines TRBV4-2 with TRBJ2-7, with a tentative D call TRBD1 (7 bases). This CDR3 region has 14 residues. CDR1 is LGHNA, CDR2 YNFKEQ, per germline. The V and J ends lost 1 base and 6 bases respectively, with 13 bases between them.

The chain has TRBV27 and TRBJ2-2, with TRBD1 as a possible D gene (6 bases). Germline values: CDR1 MNHEY, CDR2 SMNVEV (reference sequence). Trimming took off 2 bases at V and 1 base at J, with 11 bases between the two ends. The CDR3 has 16 residues. Here the CDR3 DNA reads TGTGCCAGCAGTTTACACCAGGGGTTGAACACCGGGGAGCTGTTTTTT. Its translation is CASSLHQGLNTGELFF.

This chain links TRBV15 with TRBJ2-2; no reliable D call. Trimming took off 0 bases at V and 1 base at J, with 15 bases between the two ends. This CDR3 contains 18 residues. Germline loops: CDR1 LNHNV, CDR2 YYDKDF (reference sequence). CDR3 nucleotides: TGTGCCACCAGCAGAGACACCTGGGGAAGGCAGAACACCGGGGAGCTGTTTTTT. It translates to CATSRDTWGRQNTGELFF.

The chain combines TRBV30 with TRBJ2-5, with D possibly matching TRBD2 (5 bases). The CDR3 has 15 amino acids. Between the trimmed V and J ends, which lost 2 bases and 0 bases, there was a span of 13 bases. Per the germline V gene, CDR1 is GTSNPN and CDR2 is SVGIG (reference sequence). The CDR3 DNA follows: TGTGCCTGGAGTAAGTTTGGCGGGCACCAAGAGACCCAGTACTTC. Translated, it gives CAWSKFGGHQETQYF.

The chain has TRBV10-1 and TRBJ1-5, with TRBD1 matching over 8 bases. Germline CDR1 reads WNHNN; CDR2 reads SYGVQD (reference sequence). Trimming took 7 bases from V and 2 from J; bases not matched to a gene: 10. This CDR3 has 16 amino acids. The CDR3 spells CASKIRTGLGNQPQHF. CDR3 in DNA: TGCGCCAGCAAAATCAGGACAGGGCTCGGCAATCAGCCCCAGCATTTT.

The J gene is TRBJ1-1, the V gene TRBV7-9; D unresolved. CDR1 and CDR2 from the germline V gene are SEHNR and FQNEAQ (reference sequence). V was shortened by 6 bases and J by 4 bases, with 12 bases between the two germline ends. The CDR3 contains 13 residues. This chain's CDR3 is CASSSRKFTEAFF. Written as DNA, the CDR3 is TGTGCCAGCAGTTCACGAAAGTTCACTGAAGCTTTCTTT.

The chain links TRBV18 to TRBJ2-1; D is undetermined. Germline V CDR1 and CDR2: KGHSH, LQKENI. The V end was cut by 6 bases, the J end by 6 bases, with 12 bases between. The CDR3 totals 13 residues. The CDR3 reads CASSVSLGNEQFF. CDR3 nucleotide sequence: TGTGCCAGCTCCGTGTCCCTAGGCAATGAGCAGTTCTTC.

The rearrangement uses TRBV5-1 and TRBJ2-1; the D is unclear. Germline V gene lookup returns CDR1 SGHRS and CDR2 YFSETQ. The CDR3 loop spans 13 amino acids. The V end was cut by 8 bases, the J end by 4 bases, with 13 bases between. In DNA, the CDR3 is TGCGCCAGTGCCCGCACCGGTTACAATGAGCAGTTCTTC. This gives the protein CASARTGYNEQFF.